This TCR beta chain stems from a study of beta chain features in type 1 diabetes. cDNA synthesis used the whole RNA isolate, giving expressed TCRB sequences. Libraries were prepared by immunoSEQ multiplex PCR; TCRdb keeps only in-frame clonotypes and omits some of them. The sample yields 140,000 to 150,000 clones, around 51% seen once. This clone was counted a few times. The specimen was Tregs from blood. The receptor's source is a young man in good health.

The CDR3 nucleotides are TGCGCCAGCAGCCAAGAAATGAGGGCCGCAAGCTCCTACGAGCAGTACTTC. Residues: CASSQEMRAASSYEQYF. The chain is built from TRBV4-3 and TRBJ2-7, with a weak D call TRBD2 (5 bases). The CDR3 has 17 residues. Trimming stripped 0 bases from V and 0 bases from J, with 15 bases between. Looked up from germline, CDR1 is LGHNA and CDR2 is YSLEER.